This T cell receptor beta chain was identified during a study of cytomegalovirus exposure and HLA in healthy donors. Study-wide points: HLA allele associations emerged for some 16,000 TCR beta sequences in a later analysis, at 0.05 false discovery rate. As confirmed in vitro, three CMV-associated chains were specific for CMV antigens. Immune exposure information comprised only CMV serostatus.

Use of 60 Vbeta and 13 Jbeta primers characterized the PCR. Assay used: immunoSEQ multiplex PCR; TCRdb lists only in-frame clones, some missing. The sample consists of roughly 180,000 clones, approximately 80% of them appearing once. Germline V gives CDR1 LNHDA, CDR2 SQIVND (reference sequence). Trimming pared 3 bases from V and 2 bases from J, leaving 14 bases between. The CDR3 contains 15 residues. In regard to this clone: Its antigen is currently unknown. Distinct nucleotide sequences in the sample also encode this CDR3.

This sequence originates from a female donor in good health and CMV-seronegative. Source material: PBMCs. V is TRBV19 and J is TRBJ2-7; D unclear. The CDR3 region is CASSIMAGAPYEQYF. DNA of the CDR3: TGTGCCAGTAGTATCATGGCAGGTGCACCCTACGAGCAGTACTTC. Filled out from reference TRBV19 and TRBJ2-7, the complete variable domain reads DGGITQSPKYLFRKEGQNVTLSCEQNLNHDAMYWYRQDPGQGLRLIYYSQIVNDFQKGDIAEGYSVSREKKESFPLTVTSAQKNPTAFYLCASSIMAGAPYEQYFGPGTRLTVT.